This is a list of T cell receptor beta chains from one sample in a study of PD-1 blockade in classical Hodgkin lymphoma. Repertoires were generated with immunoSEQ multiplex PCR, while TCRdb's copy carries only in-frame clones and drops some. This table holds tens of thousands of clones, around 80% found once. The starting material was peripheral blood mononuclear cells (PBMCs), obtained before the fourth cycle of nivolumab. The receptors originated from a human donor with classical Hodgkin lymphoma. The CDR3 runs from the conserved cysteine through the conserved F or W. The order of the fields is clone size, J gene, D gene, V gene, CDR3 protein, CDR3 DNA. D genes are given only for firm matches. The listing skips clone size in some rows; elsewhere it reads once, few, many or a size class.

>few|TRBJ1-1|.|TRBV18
CASSPDFGEAFF
TGTGCCAGCTCACCTGACTTTGGGGAAGCTTTCTTT
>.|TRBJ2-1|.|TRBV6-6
CASSYLGETSYNEQFF
TGTGCCAGCAGTTACCTCGGGGAGACTAGCTACAATGAGCAGTTCTTC
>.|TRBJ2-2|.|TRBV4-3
CASSPFGPTGELFF
TGCGCCAGCAGCCCGTTTGGGCCTACCGGGGAGCTGTTTTTT
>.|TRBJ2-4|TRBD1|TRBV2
CASSWDSPAKNIQYF
TGTGCCAGCAGTTGGGACAGTCCAGCCAAAAACATTCAGTACTTC
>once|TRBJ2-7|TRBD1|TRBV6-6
CASIPDRVGYEQYF
TGTGCCAGCATCCCGGACAGGGTAGGATACGAGCAGTACTTC
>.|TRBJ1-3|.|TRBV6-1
CASSLGPHSGNTIYF
TGTGCCAGCAGTTTAGGGCCGCACTCTGGAAACACCATATATTTT
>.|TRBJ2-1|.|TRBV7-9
CATLGGSSYNEQFF
TGTGCCACCTTGGGTGGGAGCTCCTACAATGAGCAGTTCTTC
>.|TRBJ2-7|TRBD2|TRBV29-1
CSVEGLAGEQYEQYF
TGCAGCGTTGAAGGACTAGCGGGAGAGCAGTACGAGCAGTACTTC
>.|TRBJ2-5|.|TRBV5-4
CASSSQTGQETQYF
TGTGCCAGCAGCTCTCAGACAGGACAAGAGACCCAGTACTTC
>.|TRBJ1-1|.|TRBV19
CASSILWIGTEAFF
TGTGCCAGTAGTATCCTTTGGATTGGCACTGAAGCTTTCTTT
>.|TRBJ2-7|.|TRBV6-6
CASSYAYEQYF
TGTGCCAGCAGTTACGCCTACGAGCAGTACTTC
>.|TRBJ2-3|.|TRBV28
CATLGRQLFSQYF
TGTGCCACCTTAGGTAGACAGCTATTTTCGCAGTATTTT
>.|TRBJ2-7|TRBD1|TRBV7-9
CASSLVPGAGGIYEQYF
TGTGCCAGCAGCTTAGTGCCCGGGGCAGGGGGTATCTACGAGCAGTACTTC
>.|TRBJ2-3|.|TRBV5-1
CASSPGHQTDTQYF
TGCGCCAGCAGTCCGGGACACCAAACAGATACGCAGTATTTT
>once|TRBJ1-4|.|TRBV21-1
CASSKEKRTGVPNEKLFF
TGTGCCAGCAGCAAAGAGAAGCGGACAGGGGTCCCTAATGAAAAACTGTTTTTT
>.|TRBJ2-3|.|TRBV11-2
CASSPSQGPDTQYF
TGTGCCAGCAGCCCATCGCAGGGTCCAGATACGCAGTATTTT
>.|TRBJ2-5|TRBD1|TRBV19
CASRDLPGQGQYF
TGTGCCAGTAGGGACCTACCCGGACAGGGGCAGTACTTC
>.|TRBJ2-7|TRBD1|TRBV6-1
CASSTGAAYEQYF
TGTGCCAGCAGTACAGGGGCCGCCTACGAGCAGTACTTC
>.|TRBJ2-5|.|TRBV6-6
CASSYEVSQETQYF
TGTGCCAGCAGTTACGAGGTTTCACAAGAGACCCAGTACTTC
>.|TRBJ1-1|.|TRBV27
CASSPYRDPNTEAFF
TGTGCCAGCAGTCCATACAGGGATCCGAACACTGAAGCTTTCTTT
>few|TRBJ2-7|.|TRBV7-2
CASSLRRPSYEQYF
TGTGCCAGCAGCTTACGGCGGCCGTCCTACGAGCAGTACTTC
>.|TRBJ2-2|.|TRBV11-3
CASSSPVVGELFF
TGTGCCAGCAGCTCGCCGGTAGTCGGGGAGCTGTTTTTT
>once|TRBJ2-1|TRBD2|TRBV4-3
CASSQGLSLAGRHEQFF
TGCGCCAGCAGCCAAGGTCTTTCTTTAGCGGGGCGCCATGAGCAGTTCTTC
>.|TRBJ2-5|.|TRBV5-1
CASSALSGYEETQYF
TGCGCCAGCAGTGCCCTTAGCGGATATGAAGAGACCCAGTACTTC
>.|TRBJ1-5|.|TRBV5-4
CASSLAGSSNQPQHF
TGTGCCAGCAGCTTGGCAGGGTCTAGCAATCAGCCCCAGCATTTT
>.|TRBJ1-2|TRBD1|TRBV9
CASSAQQGRSPRSYGYTF
TGTGCCAGCAGCGCCCAACAGGGGAGAAGCCCAAGGAGCTATGGCTACACCTTC
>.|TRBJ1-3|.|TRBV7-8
CASSLRRYSGNTIYF
TGTGCCAGCAGCTTACGGAGATACTCTGGAAACACCATATATTTT
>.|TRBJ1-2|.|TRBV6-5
CASRNDRDYGYTF
TGTGCCAGCAGAAACGACAGAGACTATGGCTACACCTTC
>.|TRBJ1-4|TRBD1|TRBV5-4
CASSLGTGLGEKLFF
TGTGCCAGCAGCTTGGGGACAGGGCTCGGGGAAAAACTGTTTTTT
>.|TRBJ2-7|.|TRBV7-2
CASSRQGWEQYF
TGTGCCAGCAGTCGTCAGGGCTGGGAGCAGTACTTC
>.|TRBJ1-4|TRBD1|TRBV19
CASSNGQGSNEKLFF
TGTGCCAGTAGTAATGGACAGGGAAGTAATGAAAAACTGTTTTTT
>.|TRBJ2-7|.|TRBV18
CASSPQYAGTLYEQYF
TGTGCCAGCTCACCACAATACGCCGGGACGTTGTACGAGCAGTACTTC
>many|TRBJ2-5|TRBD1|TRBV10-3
CAISGEGQGGRETQYF
TGTGCCATCAGTGGTGAGGGACAGGGGGGCCGGGAGACCCAGTACTTC
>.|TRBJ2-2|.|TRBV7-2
CASSLAWPGELFF
TGTGCCAGCAGCTTGGCATGGCCCGGGGAGCTGTTTTTT
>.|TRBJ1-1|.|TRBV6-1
CASITRVGTEAFF
TGTGCCAGCATCACTAGGGTGGGGACTGAAGCTTTCTTT
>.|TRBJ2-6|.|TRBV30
CAWSAAQGGSSGANVLTF
TGTGCCTGGAGTGCGGCGCAGGGAGGTAGTTCTGGGGCCAACGTCCTGACTTTC
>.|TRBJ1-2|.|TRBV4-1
CASSQGNRVYSNYGYTF
TGCGCCAGCAGCCAGGGGAACAGGGTCTATTCTAACTATGGCTACACCTTC
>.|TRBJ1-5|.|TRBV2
CASSEVQRNQPQHF
TGTGCCAGCAGTGAAGTACAGCGCAATCAGCCCCAGCATTTT
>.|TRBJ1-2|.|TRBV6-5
CASRPSGIYGYTF
TGTGCCAGCAGACCGTCGGGGATCTATGGCTACACCTTC
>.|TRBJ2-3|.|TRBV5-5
CASSLAGGTDTQYF
TGTGCCAGCAGCTTGGCGGGAGGCACAGATACGCAGTATTTT
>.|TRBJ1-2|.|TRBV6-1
CASSEDRYGYTF
TGTGCCAGCAGTGAAGACAGATATGGCTACACCTTC
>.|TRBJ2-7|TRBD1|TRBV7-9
CASSPRVGGTSYEQYF
TGTGCCAGCAGCCCCCGGGTAGGGGGCACCTCCTACGAGCAGTACTTC
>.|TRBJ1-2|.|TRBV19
CASKLTTNGIYGYTF
TGTGCCAGTAAGCTCACCACCAACGGAATCTATGGCTACACCTTC
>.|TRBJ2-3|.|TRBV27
CASSSWGGPDTQYF
TGTGCCAGCAGTTCGTGGGGGGGCCCAGATACGCAGTATTTT
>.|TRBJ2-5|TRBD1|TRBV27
CASSAPGQGQETQYF
TGTGCCAGCAGCGCACCGGGACAGGGCCAAGAGACCCAGTACTTC
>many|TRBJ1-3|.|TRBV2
CASREGVFGNTIYF
TGTGCCAGCAGGGAGGGGGTATTTGGAAACACCATATATTTT
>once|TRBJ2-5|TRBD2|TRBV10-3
CAIRPGLEGETQYF
TGTGCCATCAGGCCGGGACTAGAGGGAGAGACCCAGTACTTC
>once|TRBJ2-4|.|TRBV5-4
CASRVAGNKNIQYF
TGTGCCAGTCGCGTGGCGGGGAACAAAAACATTCAGTACTTC
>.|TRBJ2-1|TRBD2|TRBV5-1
CASSLIAGGGAGNNEQFF
TGCGCCAGCAGCTTGATAGCGGGAGGTGGGGCGGGTAACAATGAGCAGTTCTTC
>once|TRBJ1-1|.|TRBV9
CASSAGHEVNTEAFF
TGTGCCAGCAGCGCGGGACACGAGGTGAACACTGAAGCTTTCTTT